The 27 T cell receptor beta chains below all came from one sample that was sequenced in a study of beta chain features in type 1 diabetes. No cognate antigen is known for these TCRs. General study results and limits: Shorter TCRB CDR3s, moderately but significantly so, marked every one of the four CD4+ subsets in Type 1 diabetes patients.

Expressed TCRB transcripts were sequenced because the isolated RNA had all been reverse transcribed beforehand. TCRdb's table, derived via immunoSEQ multiplex PCR, lists solely in-frame clones and lacks some. The sample holds 600,000 or so clones, around 15% seen once. The sequencing sample was made of naive CD4+ T cells from blood. All receptors derive from a young man with type 1 diabetes.

This clone was counted between two and nine times. The rearrangement uses TRBV6-5 and TRBJ2-7, with a tentative D call TRBD2 (7 bases). The CDR3 sequence is 11 residues long. V lost 8 bases and J lost 6, with 11 bases in between. Germline V gene sequence: CDR1 MNHEY, CDR2 SVGAGI. CDR3 DNA sequence: TGTGCCAGCCTTAGGGGGGGCGAGCAGTACTTC. Translation gives CASLRGGEQYF.

The V and J genes are TRBV29-1 and TRBJ1-2; D is possibly TRBD1 (6 bases). CDR1 and CDR2 from the germline V gene are SQVTM and ANQGSEA. V was shortened by 7 bases and J by 2 bases, with 14 bases between the two germline ends. The CDR3 length is 13 residues. The CDR3 DNA reads as TGCAGCGCTGGGGGGACATCCAACTATGGCTACACCTTC. This translates into CSAGGTSNYGYTF.

This clone showed up just a few times. This chain joins TRBV7-2 and TRBJ2-3; D is uncertain. Trimming removed 3 bases from V and 2 bases from J, with 12 bases in between. There are 15 residues in the CDR3. Looked up from germline, CDR1 is SGHTA and CDR2 is FQGNSA. The CDR3 protein is CASSFQPEFTDTQYF. The CDR3 DNA follows: TGTGCCAGCAGCTTCCAGCCAGAGTTCACAGATACGCAGTATTTT.

The rearrangement uses TRBV6-5 and TRBJ2-4; tentatively, D is TRBD1 (6 bases). Trimming pared 2 bases from V and 3 bases from J, leaving 8 bases between. From germline, CDR1 is MNHEY and CDR2 SVGAGI. The CDR3 extends over 14 amino acids. The DNA of the CDR3 is TGTGCCAGCAGTTACAAGGGGGACAAAAACATTCAGTACTTC. Protein: CASSYKGDKNIQYF.

The chain carries TRBV19 and TRBJ1-2; 7 bases line up with TRBD1. V lost 6 bases, J lost 5 bases, and 6 bases stayed unmatched. The CDR3 spans 13 residues. Germline-derived CDR1 and CDR2 are LNHDA and SQIVND (reference sequence). CDR3 sequence (DNA): TGTGCCAGTAGCATCGGGACAGATTATGGCTACACCTTC. It yields the protein CASSIGTDYGYTF.

This clone has only a few counts. The chain employs TRBV5-1 and TRBJ2-1, with 8 nucleotides matching TRBD2. The V and J ends lost 1 base and 6 bases, in that order; junction bases with no gene match: 15. The CDR3 totals 18 residues. CDR1 and CDR2 (germline): SGHRS, YFSETQ. For the CDR3, the DNA is TGCGCCAGCAGCTTGTATATTGCGGCGGGAGGAATTATCAATGAGCAGTTCTTC. This sequence encodes CASSLYIAAGGIINEQFF.

This clone was seen a handful of times. The chain recombines TRBV28 with TRBJ1-1, with D possibly TRBD1 on 5 matching bases. The CDR3 consists of 15 residues. V was clipped by 5 bases and J by 1 base, with 14 bases between them. The V gene's germline CDR1 is MDHEN and CDR2 SYDVKM. The CDR3 DNA reads TGTGCCAGCAGTGCCGACCTGGGGGGGAACACTGAAGCTTTCTTT. This gives the protein CASSADLGGNTEAFF.

The gene calls are TRBV27 and TRBJ2-3; D gene uncertain. V lost 3 bases to trimming and J lost 0 bases, with 10 bases between them. Germline CDR1 is MNHEY and CDR2 is SMNVEV (reference sequence). The CDR3 has 15 residues. Here the CDR3 reads CASSFDASSTDTQYF. The DNA of the CDR3 is TGTGCCAGCAGTTTCGACGCTAGTAGCACAGATACGCAGTATTTT.

This clone was detected only a few times. This chain joins TRBV7-2 and TRBJ2-1, with 12 bases that match TRBD2. The CDR3 covers 15 residues. Germline trimming cut 4 bases from V and 10 bases from J; bases unmatched to any gene: 8. CDR1 SGHTA and CDR2 FQGNSA come from the germline V gene. The CDR3 sequence is CASSSRLAGAPEQFF. The CDR3 nucleotides read TGTGCCAGCAGCTCCCGACTAGCGGGAGCCCCGGAGCAGTTCTTC. Full variable domain (remainder filled in from reference TRBV7-2 and TRBJ2-1): GAGVSQSPSNKVTEKGKDVELRCDPISGHTALYWYRQSLGQGLEFLIYFQGNSAPDKSGLPSDRFSAERTGGSVSTLTIQRTQQEDSAVYLCASSSRLAGAPEQFFGPGTRLTVL.

This rearrangement joins TRBV10-1 to TRBJ2-3; D might be TRBD1 (5 bases). The V end was cut by 6 bases, the J end by 1 base, with 8 bases between. Per germline, CDR1 WNHNN and CDR2 SYGVQD (reference sequence). This CDR3 has 13 residues. CDR3 nucleotide sequence: TGCGCCAGCAGAGGACAACGCACAGATACGCAGTATTTT. Translating gives CASRGQRTDTQYF.

The gene calls are TRBV30 and TRBJ2-7; no clear D gene. Germline-derived CDR1 and CDR2 are GTSNPN and SVGIG (reference sequence). V lost 2 bases and J 2 bases, leaving 7 bases between the germline ends. The CDR3 contains 12 residues. The CDR3 sequence: CAWSNGAYEQYF. Here the CDR3 DNA reads TGTGCCTGGAGTAATGGAGCCTACGAGCAGTACTTC.

This clone appeared a few times. This chain joins TRBV2 and TRBJ2-3, with TRBD1 identical over 7 bases. The CDR3 covers 12 residues. J gave up 11 bases and V 5 bases, and 7 bases lay outside the gene matches. Germline CDR1 is SNHLY and CDR2 is FYNNEI. The CDR3 is CASSPKGQRQYF. As DNA, the CDR3 is TGTGCCAGCAGTCCCAAGGGACAGCGGCAGTATTTT. Looking up the rest from reference TRBV2 and TRBJ2-3 gives the full variable domain: EPEVTQTPSHQVTQMGQEVILRCVPISNHLYFYWYRQILGQKVEFLVSFYNNEISEKSEIFDDQFSVERPDGSNFTLKIRSTKLEDSAMYFCASSPKGQRQYFGPGTRLTVL.

This clone was seen a few times. This chain links TRBV4-3 with TRBJ1-2; D is unresolved. Trimming pared 0 bases from V and 6 bases from J, leaving 8 bases between. The CDR3 is made up of 13 amino acids. The germline V gene has CDR1 LGHNA and CDR2 YSLEER. The CDR3 nucleotides are TGCGCCAGCAGCCAAGATCAAGGGCATGGCTACACCTTC. Translated: CASSQDQGHGYTF.

CDR3 in DNA: TGTGCCAGCAGAAAGACTAGCGGGAACTACAATGAGCAGTTCTTC. Translated, it gives CASRKTSGNYNEQFF. This chain connects TRBV14 to TRBJ2-1; 11 positions agree with TRBD2. V trimming: 6 bases; J trimming: 3 bases; junction bases outside the gene matches: 4. Per germline, CDR1 SGHDN and CDR2 FVKESK. The CDR3 sequence is 15 residues long.

This clone has only a few counts. The genes are TRBV19 and TRBJ2-7; a weak D match, TRBD1 (5 bases). Germline CDR1 is LNHDA and CDR2 is SQIVND (reference sequence). Trimming removed 0 bases at V and 8 bases at J, with 14 bases between. The CDR3 is 14 residues long. The CDR3 here is CASSIDRRGTKQYF. The CDR3 nucleotides read TGTGCCAGTAGTATAGATCGAAGGGGCACGAAGCAGTACTTC.

The sample holds a few counts of this clone. V is TRBV30 and J is TRBJ1-2, with D tentatively TRBD1 (6 bases). The CDR3 is 17 residues long. Germline CDR1 is GTSNPN and CDR2 is SVGIG (reference sequence). V lost 3 bases to trimming and J lost 4 bases, with 24 bases between them. CDR3 amino acids: CAWRGTLGTNTRYGYTF. Here the CDR3 DNA reads TGTGCCTGGAGGGGGACCTTGGGGACAAATACGCGCTATGGCTACACCTTC.

V usage is TRBV14 and J usage is TRBJ2-5; D remains unclear. V lost 0 bases to trimming and J lost 7 bases, with 9 bases between them. The CDR3 has 13 amino acids. Germline CDR1 and CDR2: SGHDN and FVKESK. CDR3 sequence reads: CASSQDPGTTQYF. As DNA, the CDR3 is TGTGCCAGCAGCCAAGATCCGGGTACGACCCAGTACTTC.

This clone was seen only a few times. The junction departs from germline at one end; a sequencing error may be responsible. V is TRBV30 and J is TRBJ2-2, with D perhaps assigned TRBD1 or TRBD2 (6 bases each). This CDR3 is built from 13 residues. CDR1 GTSNPN and CDR2 SVGIG come from the germline V gene (reference sequence). The CDR3 nucleotides read TGTGCCCGGAGGGGGGAGAACACCGGGGAGCTGTTTTTT. It encodes CARRGENTGELFF.

This clone was seen only a few times. The rearrangement uses TRBV2 and TRBJ2-7; weak D call: TRBD1 (5 bases). The CDR3 extends over 12 amino acids. With 7 bases removed from V and 3 bases from J, the gap between germline ends came to 10 bases. CDR1 and CDR2 (germline): SNHLY, FYNNEI. As DNA, the CDR3 is TGTGCCAGCACGAGCAGGGACTACGAGCAGTACTTC. Its protein product is CASTSRDYEQYF.

Concerning this clone: Other DNA sequences from this sample encode an identical CDR3 as well. V and J are TRBV5-4 and TRBJ1-1; D unclear. V gave up 2 bases and J gave up 1 base, with 6 bases separating them. CDR3 length: 13 residues. From germline, CDR1 is SGHNT and CDR2 YYREEE (reference sequence). Written as DNA, the CDR3 is TGTGCCAGCAGCTTCGGGCCGAACACTGAAGCTTTCTTT. It encodes CASSFGPNTEAFF.

V is TRBV13 and J is TRBJ1-1; 9 positions agree with TRBD1. The junction had 12 bases not matched to a gene; V was cut back by 4 bases and J by 0 bases. From germline, CDR1 is PRHDT and CDR2 FYEKMQ (reference sequence). The CDR3 runs to 18 residues. The CDR3 reads CASSSYATGGSMNTEAFF. In DNA form, the CDR3 reads TGTGCCAGCAGCTCTTATGCGACAGGGGGGTCAATGAACACTGAAGCTTTCTTT.

This clone was seen a few times. This rearrangement joins TRBV28 to TRBJ1-6; D not resolved. The V end was cut by 7 bases, the J end by 7 bases, with 11 bases between. The V gene's germline CDR1 is MDHEN and CDR2 SYDVKM. There are 13 residues in the CDR3. The CDR3 DNA follows: TGTGCCAGCATCCCGGACGGGAATTCACCCCTCCACTTT. This encodes CASIPDGNSPLHF.

The J gene is TRBJ2-1, the V gene TRBV30, with D unclear. The CDR3 covers 14 residues. The germline V and J ends were trimmed by 3 bases and 8 bases, with 17 bases remaining between them. Per the germline V gene, CDR1 is GTSNPN and CDR2 is SVGIG (reference sequence). CDR3 nucleotide sequence: TGTGCCTGGAGGGGGAACCAGGTTATCTATGAGCAGTTCTTC. This translates into CAWRGNQVIYEQFF.

The rearrangement links TRBV6-5 to TRBJ1-1; 7 bases are shared with TRBD1. The CDR3 covers 13 residues. Unmatched junction bases numbered 6, after V lost 7 bases and J lost 4 bases. Germline V gene lookup returns CDR1 MNHEY and CDR2 SVGAGI. CDR3 loop: CASTRGPSTEAFF. The CDR3 region has the DNA TGTGCCAGCACTAGGGGGCCGAGCACTGAAGCTTTCTTT.

This chain joins TRBV2 and TRBJ2-7; 7 bases fit TRBD2. The CDR3 is 12 amino acids. The V gene end was trimmed by 7 bases and the J gene end by 5 bases; junction bases not matched to a gene: 5. Germline V gene data show CDR1 as SNHLY and CDR2 as FYNNEI. The CDR3 loop reads CASTTAGDEQYF. CDR3 DNA: TGTGCCAGCACAACGGCGGGAGACGAGCAGTACTTC.

This clone was counted between two and nine times. V and J are TRBV2 and TRBJ2-5, with D perhaps TRBD2 (5 bases). CDR3 length: 13 residues. Germline assignment: CDR1 SNHLY and CDR2 FYNNEI. The V end was cut by 6 bases, the J end by 2 bases, with 10 bases between. The CDR3 loop reads CASSRESQETQYF. The DNA of the CDR3 is TGTGCCAGCAGCCGGGAATCTCAAGAGACCCAGTACTTC.

The table lists this clone with a few counts. The CDR3 DNA follows: TGTGCCACTCGATTTAGCGGGAGTATGGACGAGCAGTACTTC. This sequence encodes CATRFSGSMDEQYF. The chain has TRBV6-5 and TRBJ2-7; 9 nucleotides align to TRBD2. In germline, CDR1 is MNHEY, CDR2 SVGAGI. There are 14 residues in the CDR3. The J segment lost 5 bases and the V segment lost 10 bases, leaving 12 bases of the junction unmatched.